This record covers a single T cell receptor (beta chain). This entry belongs to a study of blood T cell repertoires in COVID-19. Study information: Symptom resolution, clearance, or two negative PCRs marked the recovered donors of Cohort 3. PBMCs, B-cell-depleted T cells, or T cells were the source of the cDNA or gDNA that made up the material.

In germline, CDR1 is SGDLS, CDR2 YYNGEE. The V end was cut by 3 bases, the J end by 8 bases, with 17 bases between. This CDR3 has 14 amino acids. Per the authors' pipeline: Estimation of nucleated cell counts was performed using reference gene primer amplification. The assay was immunoSEQ multiplex PCR, and TCRdb's table has in-frame clones only and misses some. V, J and clone size derive from that table, while D and trimming were established from the DNA sequence. The data show 200,000 to 250,000 clones, less than 90% seen once. The V and J genes are TRBV9 and TRBJ1-2, with D maybe TRBD1 (5 bases). The sequencing sample was made of PBMCs or T cells enriched from blood (not recorded which). This sequence originates from a woman aged 45-59 years in a cohort exposed to, infected with or recovered from COVID-19 (not recorded which). The CDR3 sequence: CASSEGLRREGYTF. CDR3 DNA sequence: TGTGCCAGCAGCGAGGGGCTTAGGAGGGAGGGCTACACCTTC.